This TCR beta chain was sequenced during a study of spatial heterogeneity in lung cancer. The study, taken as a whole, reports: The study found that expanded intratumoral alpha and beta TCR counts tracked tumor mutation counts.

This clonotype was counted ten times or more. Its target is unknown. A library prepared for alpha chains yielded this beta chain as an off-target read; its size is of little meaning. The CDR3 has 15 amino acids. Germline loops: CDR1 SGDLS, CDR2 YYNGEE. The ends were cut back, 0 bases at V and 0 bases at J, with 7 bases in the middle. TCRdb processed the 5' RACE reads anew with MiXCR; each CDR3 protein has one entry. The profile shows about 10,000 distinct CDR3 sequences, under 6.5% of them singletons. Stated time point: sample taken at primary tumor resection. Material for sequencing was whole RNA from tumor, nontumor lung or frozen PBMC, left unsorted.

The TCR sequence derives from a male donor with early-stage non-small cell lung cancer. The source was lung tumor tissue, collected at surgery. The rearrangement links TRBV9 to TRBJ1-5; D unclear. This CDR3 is CASSVGGYSNQPQHF. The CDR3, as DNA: TGTGCCAGCAGCGTAGGCGGTTATAGCAATCAGCCCCAGCATTTT.